Following are 15 T cell receptor beta chains from one sample sequenced in a study of TET2 disruption in CD19-targeted CAR T cells. These TCRs are of unknown antigen specificity. Treatment indicated: autologous CTL019 cells: CD19 CAR with 4-1BB and CD3 zeta domains. TCRdb's copy holds only in-frame clones and misses some; the assay was immunoSEQ multiplex PCR. Across more than 25,000 clones, the top ten clones capture 1.9% of the sample. Source: CD8- CAR+ T cells sorted from cultured blood T cells, taken for CD19 CAR T cell therapy. Documented subset: CD8-negative CAR-positive T cells from the infusion product. The receptors stem from a man between 65 and 85 years old with chronic lymphocytic leukemia.

Note on this clone: The CDR3 end is not reached by the read, which stops 3 residues before it; the germline J gene fills it in. The V and J genes are TRBV28 and TRBJ2-6, with 8 positions matching TRBD1. Germline assignment: CDR1 MDHEN and CDR2 SYDVKM. Trimming removed 6 bases from V and 0 bases from J; junction bases left unmatched: 10. The CDR3 extends over 18 amino acids. CDR3 loop: CASRAPGQALSGANVLTF. Partial CDR3 DNA: TGTGCCAGCAGAGCACCGGGACAGGCTCTCTCTGGGGCCAACGTC.

Regarding this clone: The read ends 3 residues before the CDR3 terminus; that terminus is restored from the germline J gene. This rearrangement joins TRBV20-1 to TRBJ2-1; the match to TRBD2 covers 7 bases. The ends lost 4 bases at V and 7 bases at J; junction bases unmatched: 13. CDR3 length: 15 residues. CDR1 DFQATT and CDR2 SNEGSKA come from the germline V gene (reference sequence). The CDR3: CSAIFSYGGGNEQFF. The sequenced CDR3 bases are TGCAGTGCTATTTTCTCTTATGGGGGGGGGAATGAG.

Details on this clone: The read is 3 residues too short to cover the CDR3 end, so that end is filled in from the germline J gene. J is TRBJ1-2 and V is TRBV28; 8 bases fit TRBD1. Germline CDR1 MDHEN, CDR2 SYDVKM. This CDR3 is built from 15 residues. V lost 6 bases and J lost 3; bases outside the gene matches: 9. The CDR3 reads CASRLGRGLDYGYTF. The part of the CDR3 DNA that was read is TGTGCCAGCAGGCTGGGCAGGGGGCTGGACTATGGC.

Details on this clone: From the germline J gene comes the end of the CDR3, since the read stops 3 residues before it. The genes are TRBV6-1 and TRBJ1-6; TRBD1 aligns across 10 bases. Germline CDR1 is MNHNS and CDR2 is SASEGT. There are 15 residues in the CDR3. With V trimmed by 3 bases and J by 7 bases, 3 bases remained unmatched. The CDR3 spells CASSDDRGQNSPLHF. The part of the CDR3 DNA that was read is TGTGCCAGCAGTGATGACAGGGGGCAGAATTCACCC.

This clone is called medium-sized based on its frequency. The CDR3 end is not reached by the read, which stops 3 residues before it; the germline J gene fills it in. The chain has TRBV19 and TRBJ1-4; 7 nucleotides match TRBD1. CDR3 length equals 17 residues. The V gene's germline CDR1 is LNHDA and CDR2 SQIVND (reference sequence). The ends lost 5 bases at V and 1 base at J; junction bases unmatched: 10. The sequenced CDR3 bases are TGTGCCAGTAGTTCACGACAGGGAACGGGAACTAATGAAAAA. Amino acids: CASSSRQGTGTNEK. The complete CDR3 reads CASSSRQGTGTNEKLFF.

The DNA read from the CDR3 is TGTGCCAGCTCACCACCGGGGGCAGGGGGTCGATACGAC. Protein: CASSPPGAGGRYD. The whole CDR3 sequence reads CASSPPGAGGRYDYTF. J is TRBJ1-2 and V is TRBV18; 7 nucleotides agree with TRBD1. The CDR3 end falls 3 residues outside the read, so it is completed with the germline J gene. The CDR3 contains 16 residues. Germline V gene lookup returns CDR1 KGHSH and CDR2 LQKENI.

In regard to this clone: The CDR3 goes on 3 residues after the read ends, and that part is filled in from the germline J gene. This chain joins TRBV6-2 or TRBV6-3 and TRBJ1-4; weak D call: TRBD1 (6 bases). Germline CDR1 reads MNHEY; CDR2 reads SVGEGT. The CDR3 is 16 amino acids. Trimming stripped 7 bases from V and 5 bases from J, with 20 bases between. CDR3 DNA (partial): TGTGCCAGCACTGGGGGATTGGGACACTGGAATGAAAAA. Protein product: CASTGGLGHWNEK. From start to end, the CDR3 is CASTGGLGHWNEKLFF.

Remarks on this clone: The read ends 3 residues early relative to the CDR3; the germline J gene fills the gap. The gene calls are TRBV7-7 and TRBJ1-2, with 11 bases lining up with TRBD1. From germline, CDR1 is SSHAT and CDR2 FNYEAQ (reference sequence). The CDR3 runs 17 residues. The CDR3 spells CASSAGTGGISTDTYTF. The part of the CDR3 DNA that was read is TGTGCCAGCAGCGCCGGGACAGGGGGTATTAGCACAGATACC.

About this clone: The read stops 3 residues short of the end of the CDR3; the missing end is completed from the germline J gene. Other DNA sequences in this sample translate to the same CDR3. The gene calls are TRBV5-1 and TRBJ1-3; D is perhaps TRBD1 (5 bases). This CDR3 spans 16 amino acids. Germline V gene sequence: CDR1 SGHRS, CDR2 YFSETQ. The V end was cut by 1 base, the J end by 4 bases, with 15 bases between. This chain's CDR3 is CASSLRGQPVGNTIYF. The sequenced part of the CDR3 DNA is TGCGCCAGCAGCTTGAGGGGCCAGCCTGTGGGAAACACC.

This clone is labeled medium-sized based on frequency. The read ends 3 residues shy of where the CDR3 ends; the end is completed using the germline J gene. This chain uses TRBV29-1 with TRBJ2-2, with D tentatively TRBD1 (6 bases). Between the trimmed V and J ends, which lost 1 base and 4 bases, there was a span of 13 bases. The V gene's germline CDR1 is SQVTM and CDR2 ANQGSEA. This CDR3 spans 15 amino acids. The sequenced part of the CDR3 DNA is TGCAGCGTTGAAGCCCCAGGGGCTTTCACCGGGGAG. Translation: CSVEAPGAFTGE. The full-length CDR3 reads as CSVEAPGAFTGELFF.

On this clone: The CDR3 is cut off 3 residues early in the read; its end comes from the germline J gene. The chain uses TRBV2 and TRBJ2-3; D unresolved. Germline CDR1 SNHLY, CDR2 FYNNEI. The CDR3 has 13 amino acids. V lost 8 bases, J lost 2 bases, and 11 bases lay in between. This CDR3 is CASLRVFTDTQYF. Partial CDR3 DNA: TGTGCCAGCCTAAGGGTGTTCACAGATACG.

In the case of this clone: The CDR3 end is not reached by the read, which stops 3 residues before it; the germline J gene fills it in. The chain employs TRBV7-6 and TRBJ1-1, with D maybe TRBD1 (6 bases). Germline assignment: CDR1 SGHVS and CDR2 FNYEAQ. The CDR3 sequence is 17 residues long. The CDR3 DNA, read in part, is TGTGCCAGCAGCTCCTCCAATGACTACAGGGTTGGAGAAAAA. It translates to CASSSSNDYRVGEK. The CDR3 reads in full as CASSSSNDYRVGEKAFF. The variable domain in full, completed from reference TRBV7-6 and TRBJ1-1, reads GAGVSQSPRYKVTKRGQDVALRCDPISGHVSLYWYRQALGQGPEFLTYFNYEAQQDKSGLPNDRFSAERPEGSISTLTIQRTEQRDSAMYRCASSSSNDYRVGEKAFFGQGTRLTVV.

The CDR3 region is CASSLSGDSSYEQYF. The part of the CDR3 DNA that was read is TGTGCCAGCAGTTTATCTGGGGACAGCTCCTACGAG. The gene calls are TRBV27 and TRBJ2-7, with 7 bases that match TRBD1. The read finishes 3 residues shy of the CDR3 end, and the germline J gene is used to complete it. This CDR3 is built from 15 residues. After removal of 0 bases from V and 0 bases from J, the junction contained 2 bases not matched to a gene. CDR1 and CDR2 (germline): MNHEY, SMNVEV (reference sequence).

Note on this clone: Read sequence stops 3 residues before the CDR3 end, and the germline J gene provides the missing end. V and J are TRBV20-1 and TRBJ1-1; 9 bases line up with TRBD1. V dropped 4 bases and J dropped 4; count of bases not matched to a gene: 7. From germline, CDR1 is DFQATT and CDR2 SNEGSKA (reference sequence). The CDR3 contains 14 residues. The covered CDR3 bases are TGCAGTGCTACCACCACGGACAGGGGCACTGAA. It yields the protein CSATTTDRGTE. In full, the CDR3 reads CSATTTDRGTEAFF.

Comments on this clone: The sequenced fragment ends 3 residues before the CDR3 boundary, so the rest is inferred from the germline J gene. Other DNA sequences in this sample translate to the same CDR3. The chain couples TRBV29-1 to TRBJ1-2; a weak D match, TRBD1 (6 bases). This CDR3 has 15 residues. Germline CDR1 SQVTM, CDR2 ANQGSEA. The V gene lost 2 bases and the J gene lost 3 bases, with 16 bases spanning the gap. The CDR3 bases that were read are TGCAGCGTTGAAAACCTCGGGGGGGCGGACTATGGC. It specifies CSVENLGGADYG. The CDR3 as a whole reads CSVENLGGADYGYTF.